This T cell receptor (beta chain) was captured in a study of T cells after yellow fever vaccination. Template switching by 5'RACE produced TCR cDNA, adding a universal primer site and UMIs. TCRdb re-called the 5' RACE reads through MiXCR, storing one row per CDR3 protein. The data show around 360,000 distinct CDR3 sequences, roughly 11% seen once. CDR3 size: 15 residues. CDR1 SGHVS and CDR2 FQNEAQ come from the germline V gene. The V end lost 7 bases, the J end lost 1 base, and 16 bases lay between the germline ends. The chain links TRBV7-8 to TRBJ1-1; D may be TRBD1 (5 bases). Here the sequenced sample was PBMCs, taken on the day of the first yellow fever vaccination. The TCR was taken from a young man who received the YFV17D yellow fever vaccine. CDR3: CASTPPRGWNTEAFF. DNA for the CDR3: TGTGCCAGCACCCCTCCCCGGGGGTGGAACACTGAAGCTTTCTTT. Full variable domain (outside the CDR3, taken from reference TRBV7-8 and TRBJ1-1): GAGVSQSPRYKVAKRGQDVALRCDPISGHVSLFWYQQALGQGPEFLTYFQNEAQLDKSGLPSDRFFAERPEGSVSTLKIQRTQQEDSAVYLCASTPPRGWNTEAFFGQGTRLTVV.